Presented here are 6 T cell receptor beta chains from one specimen sequenced in a study of T cell changes during pregnancy in multiple sclerosis. Sequencing was performed with immunoSEQ multiplex PCR; in TCRdb, only in-frame clones are kept and a portion is missing. The table includes tens of thousands of clones, almost 95% detected once. The sequences come from peripheral blood, collected before pregnancy. Receptors were obtained from a female donor with multiple sclerosis, enrolled in a pregnancy study.

To note about this clone: The same CDR3 also results from other DNA sequences found in this sample. The chain has TRBV18 and TRBJ2-5; TRBD2 matches at 7 bases. Germline assignment: CDR1 KGHSH and CDR2 LQKENI. The CDR3 has 11 amino acids. The ends lost 6 bases at V and 5 bases at J; junction bases unmatched: 0. The CDR3 bases are TGTGCCAGCTCGCGGGAGGAGACCCAGTACTTC. Translation: CASSREETQYF.

This clone appeared a single time. The V call is TRBV25-1, the J call TRBJ2-2; 10 nucleotides align to TRBD1. This CDR3 contains 17 residues. Trimming at V came to 1 base and at J to 5 bases, leaving 7 bases not matched to a gene. Germline assignment: CDR1 MGHDK and CDR2 SYGVNS. CDR3 sequence reads: CASSELGGQGITGELFF. CDR3 DNA sequence: TGTGCCAGCAGTGAATTGGGGGGACAGGGGATAACCGGGGAGCTGTTTTTT.

The CDR3 spells CASSLGTRENTEAFF. DNA of the CDR3: TGTGCCAGCAGCTTAGGTACTCGCGAGAACACTGAAGCTTTCTTT. This chain uses TRBV7-9 with TRBJ1-1, with D uncertain. The V and J ends lost 1 base and 1 base respectively, with 10 bases between them. Looked up from germline, CDR1 is SEHNR and CDR2 is FQNEAQ (reference sequence). The CDR3 spans 15 residues.

V gene TRBV19 combines with J gene TRBJ1-1; D not certain. The germline gives CDR1 LNHDA, CDR2 SQIVND (reference sequence). V was pared by 6 bases and J by 0 bases, with 17 bases between. The CDR3 sequence is 16 residues long. The CDR3 DNA follows: TGTGCCAGTAGCACGGAGGCGGACGGAGTGAACACTGAAGCTTTCTTT. Its protein product is CASSTEADGVNTEAFF.

CDR3 sequence: CSARGGYEQYF. In DNA form, the CDR3 reads TGCAGTGCTAGGGGGGGATACGAGCAGTACTTC. The chain combines TRBV20-1 with TRBJ2-7; a possible D gene is TRBD2 (6 bases). Germline V gene data show CDR1 as DFQATT and CDR2 as SNEGSKA (reference sequence). This CDR3 has 11 residues. Between the trimmed V and J ends, which lost 3 bases and 4 bases, there was a span of 7 bases.

V is TRBV10-3 and J is TRBJ1-2; 7 bases fit TRBD1. The trim removed 9 bases at V and 4 bases at J, leaving 8 bases unmatched. The CDR3 runs to 13 residues. Germline V gene sequence: CDR1 ENHRY, CDR2 SYGVKD. CDR3 coding DNA: TGTGCCATTTTGGACAGGAATGGCTATGGCTACACCTTC. Amino acids: CAILDRNGYGYTF.